This TCR beta chain was sequenced for a study of early T cells in non-severe SARS-CoV-2 infection. This clonotype appeared many times. TCRdb reanalysed the 5' RACE reads using MiXCR and keeps one entry per CDR3 protein. This sample yields about 86,000 distinct CDR3 sequences, of which about 15% are seen a single time; roughly 7% belongs to the top ten. The germline V gene encodes CDR1 SEHNR and CDR2 FQNEAQ (reference sequence). The germline V and J ends were trimmed by 6 bases and 1 base, with 16 bases remaining between them. The CDR3 has 16 amino acids. The chain joins TRBV7-9 to TRBJ2-1, with a weak D call TRBD1 (6 bases). Sequenced input: whole blood. The TCR originated in an adult who was a healthcare worker with PCR-confirmed SARS-CoV-2 infection or an uninfected control (not recorded which). The CDR3 region is CASSKYRVGSYNEQFF. CDR3 nucleotides: TGTGCCAGCAGTAAATACAGGGTAGGATCCTACAATGAGCAGTTCTTC.